The rows below give T cell receptor beta chains drawn from one sample of a study of cytomegalovirus exposure and HLA in healthy donors. Sequencing was performed with immunoSEQ multiplex PCR; in TCRdb, only in-frame clones are kept and a portion is missing. Here the sample spans about 230,000 clones, approximately 90% being singletons. Sequenced: PBMCs. The receptors were gathered from a young woman in good health and CMV-seronegative. CDR3s include the opening cysteine and the closing phenylalanine or tryptophan. The D gene is left open where the match is weak. Size tells how often a clone was seen (once, few, many) or the class of an expanded clone, and some rows leave it out.

D gene	J gene	V gene	clone size	CDR3 protein	CDR3 DNA
TRBD2	TRBJ2-2	TRBV4-1	.	CASSPQLAGGSNTGELFF	TGCGCCAGCAGCCCGCAGCTAGCGGGGGGATCGAACACCGGGGAGCTGTTTTTT
TRBD2	TRBJ2-7	TRBV11-2	few	CASSLEVRTSGNGVEQYF	TGTGCCAGCAGCTTAGAAGTCCGGACTAGCGGGAATGGGGTCGAGCAGTACTTC
TRBD2	TRBJ2-1	TRBV18	.	CASSPIWTSGVGSYNEQFF	TGTGCCAGCTCACCAATCTGGACTAGCGGGGTAGGGTCCTACAATGAGCAGTTCTTC
TRBD2	TRBJ2-4	TRBV11-2	.	CASSSLISGPNVWF	TGTGCCAGCAGCTCCCTGATTAGCGGGCCTAACGTGTGGTTC
.	TRBJ2-5	TRBV5-8	.	CASSLVASVGETQYF	TGTGCCAGCAGCTTGGTGGCTAGCGTGGGGGAGACCCAGTACTTC
TRBD1	TRBJ1-1	TRBV4-1	once	CASSQPGQGRSEAFF	TGCGCCAGCAGCCAGCCGGGACAGGGGAGATCCGAAGCTTTCTTT
TRBD1	TRBJ2-7	TRBV11-2	.	CASSSRTTVDRGYEQYF	TGTGCCAGCAGCTCCCGGACCACGGTGGACAGGGGCTACGAGCAGTACTTC
.	TRBJ2-7	TRBV18	.	CASSPPYGAEQYF	TGTGCCAGCTCACCACCCTATGGGGCCGAGCAGTACTTC
TRBD2	TRBJ2-1	TRBV19	once	CASSWGGGSYNEQFF	TGTGCCAGTAGTTGGGGGGGTGGGTCCTACAATGAGCAGTTCTTC
TRBD1	TRBJ1-3	TRBV9	.	CASSVTGMGNTIYF	TGTGCCAGCAGCGTGACAGGGATGGGAAACACCATATATTTT
TRBD1	TRBJ1-1	TRBV4-3	.	CASSPRIRQGFTSEAFF	TGCGCCAGCAGCCCCCGGATAAGACAGGGTTTTACGTCTGAAGCTTTCTTT
.	TRBJ2-7	TRBV30	.	CARAGDAYEQYF	TGTGCCCGGGCAGGGGACGCCTACGAGCAGTACTTC
TRBD2	TRBJ2-5	TRBV4-2	.	CASSQEVIAGAQETQYF	TGTGCCAGCAGCCAAGAGGTGATAGCGGGGGCCCAAGAGACCCAGTACTTC
.	TRBJ1-1	TRBV5-4	.	CASSLYGGGAFF	TGTGCCAGCAGCTTGTACGGGGGAGGCGCTTTCTTT
.	TRBJ1-4	TRBV5-1	.	CASSLEGGRSTNEKLFF	TGCGCCAGCAGCTTGGAAGGAGGGAGGTCTACTAATGAAAAACTGTTTTTT
TRBD1	TRBJ2-7	TRBV4-3	.	CASSQHSDRVGYEQYF	TGCGCCAGCAGCCAACATTCCGACAGGGTCGGATACGAGCAGTACTTC
.	TRBJ2-7	TRBV6-5	.	CASSYWQGCCEQYF	TGTGCCAGCAGTTACTGGCAGGGTTGCTGCGAGCAGTACTTC
.	TRBJ1-1	TRBV6-1	.	CASRKRREINTEAFF	TGTGCCAGCAGAAAACGCCGGGAAATAAACACTGAAGCTTTCTTT